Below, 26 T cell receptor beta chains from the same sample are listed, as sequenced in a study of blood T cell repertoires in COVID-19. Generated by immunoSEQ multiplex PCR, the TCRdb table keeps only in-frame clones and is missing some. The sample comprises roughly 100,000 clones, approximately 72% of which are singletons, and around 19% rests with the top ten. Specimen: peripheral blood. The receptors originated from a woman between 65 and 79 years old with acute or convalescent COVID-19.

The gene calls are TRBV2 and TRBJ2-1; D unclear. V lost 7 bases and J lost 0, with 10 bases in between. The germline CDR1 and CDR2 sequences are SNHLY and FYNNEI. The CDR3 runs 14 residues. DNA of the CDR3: TGTGCCAGCAACCCAGGCAGCTCCTACAATGAGCAGTTCTTC. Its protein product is CASNPGSSYNEQFF.

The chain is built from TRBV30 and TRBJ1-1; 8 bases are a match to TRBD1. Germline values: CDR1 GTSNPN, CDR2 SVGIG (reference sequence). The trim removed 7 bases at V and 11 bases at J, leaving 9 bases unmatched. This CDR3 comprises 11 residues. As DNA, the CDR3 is TGTGCCTTGGACAGGGCGAGGCGGGCTTTCTTT. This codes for CALDRARRAFF. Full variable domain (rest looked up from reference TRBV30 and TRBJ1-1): SQTIHQWPATLVQPVGSPLSLECTVEGTSNPNLYWYRQAAGRGLQLLFYSVGIGQISSEVPQNLSASRPQDRQFILSSKKLLLSDSGFYLCALDRARRAFFGQGTRLTVV.

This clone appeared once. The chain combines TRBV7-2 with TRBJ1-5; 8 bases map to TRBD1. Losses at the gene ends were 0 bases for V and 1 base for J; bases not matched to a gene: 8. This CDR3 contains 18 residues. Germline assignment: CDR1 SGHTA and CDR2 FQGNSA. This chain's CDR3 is CASSLALRTGKSNQPQHF. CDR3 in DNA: TGTGCCAGCAGCTTAGCCCTTCGGACAGGGAAAAGCAATCAGCCCCAGCATTTT.

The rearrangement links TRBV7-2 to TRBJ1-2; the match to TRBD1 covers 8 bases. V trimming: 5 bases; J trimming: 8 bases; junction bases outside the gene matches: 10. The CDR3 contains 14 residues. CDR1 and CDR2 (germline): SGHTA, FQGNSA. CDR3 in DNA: TGTGCCAGCAGCCCCCTAGGACAGGGTAGCGGCTACACCTTC. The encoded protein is CASSPLGQGSGYTF.

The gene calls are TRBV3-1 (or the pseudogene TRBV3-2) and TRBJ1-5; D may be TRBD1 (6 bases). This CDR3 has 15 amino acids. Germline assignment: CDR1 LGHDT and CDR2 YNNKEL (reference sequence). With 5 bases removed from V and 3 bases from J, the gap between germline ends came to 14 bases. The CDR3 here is CASSGTGIPNQPQHF. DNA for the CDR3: TGTGCCAGCAGCGGAACAGGGATTCCCAATCAGCCCCAGCATTTT.

The CDR3 is CASSLGRTGLEQYF. The CDR3 DNA follows: TGCGCCAGCAGCTTGGGGCGCACAGGGTTGGAGCAGTACTTC. The chain combines TRBV5-1 with TRBJ2-7; possible D gene TRBD1, 6 bases. The germline V and J ends were trimmed by 0 bases and 7 bases, with 14 bases remaining between them. CDR1 and CDR2 (germline): SGHRS, YFSETQ. CDR3 length: 14 amino acids.

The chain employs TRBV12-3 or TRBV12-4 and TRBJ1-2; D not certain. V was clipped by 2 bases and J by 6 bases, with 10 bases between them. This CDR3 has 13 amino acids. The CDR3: CASSLNTGDGYTF. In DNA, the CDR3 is TGTGCCAGCAGTTTAAATACTGGAGATGGCTACACCTTC.

CDR3 sequence reads: CAWRTPGKLPDGYTF. CDR3 sequence (DNA): TGTGCCTGGAGGACCCCGGGGAAACTACCGGATGGCTACACCTTC. The rearrangement joins TRBV30 to TRBJ1-2; D call uncertain. CDR1 is GTSNPN and CDR2 is SVGIG in the germline V gene (reference sequence). CDR3 length equals 15 residues. Trimming cost V 3 bases and J 6 bases, with 20 bases left between them. Looking up the rest from reference TRBV30 and TRBJ1-2 gives the full variable domain: SQTIHQWPATLVQPVGSPLSLECTVEGTSNPNLYWYRQAAGRGLQLLFYSVGIGQISSEVPQNLSASRPQDRQFILSSKKLLLSDSGFYLCAWRTPGKLPDGYTFGSGTRLTVV.

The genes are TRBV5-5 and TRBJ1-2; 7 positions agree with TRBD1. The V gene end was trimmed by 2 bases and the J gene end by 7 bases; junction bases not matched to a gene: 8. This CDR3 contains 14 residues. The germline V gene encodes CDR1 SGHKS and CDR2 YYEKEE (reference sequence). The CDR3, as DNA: TGTGCCAGCAGCTTACTACAGGGGAGAGGTGGCTACACCTTC. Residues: CASSLLQGRGGYTF.

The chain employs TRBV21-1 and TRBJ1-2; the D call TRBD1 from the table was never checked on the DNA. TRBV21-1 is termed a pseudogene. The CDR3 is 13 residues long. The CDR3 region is CASSIHRSHGYTF. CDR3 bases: TGTGCCAGCAGCATACACAGATCCCATGGCTACACCTTC.

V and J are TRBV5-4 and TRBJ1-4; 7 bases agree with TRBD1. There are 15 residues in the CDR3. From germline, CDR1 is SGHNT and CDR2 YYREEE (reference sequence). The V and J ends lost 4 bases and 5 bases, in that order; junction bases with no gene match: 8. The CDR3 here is CASSRPGGENEKLFF. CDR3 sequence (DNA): TGTGCCAGCAGCAGACCAGGGGGTGAAAATGAAAAACTGTTTTTT.

The CDR3 spells CASSQGALGRRDEKLFF. The DNA for the CDR3 is TGCGCCAGCAGCCAAGGAGCCCTGGGCAGGCGGGATGAAAAACTGTTTTTT. The chain carries TRBV4-3 and TRBJ1-4; unclear D gene. V was clipped by 1 base and J by 6 bases, with 18 bases between them. The CDR3 loop spans 17 amino acids. Per the germline V gene, CDR1 is LGHNA and CDR2 is YSLEER.

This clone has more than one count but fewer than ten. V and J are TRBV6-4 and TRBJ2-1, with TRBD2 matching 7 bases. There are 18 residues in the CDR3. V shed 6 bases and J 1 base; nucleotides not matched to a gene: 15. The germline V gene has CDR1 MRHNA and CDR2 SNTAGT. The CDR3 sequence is CASSPSGLRGLSYNEQFF. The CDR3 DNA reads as TGTGCCAGCAGCCCTTCGGGACTGCGGGGACTATCCTACAATGAGCAGTTCTTC.

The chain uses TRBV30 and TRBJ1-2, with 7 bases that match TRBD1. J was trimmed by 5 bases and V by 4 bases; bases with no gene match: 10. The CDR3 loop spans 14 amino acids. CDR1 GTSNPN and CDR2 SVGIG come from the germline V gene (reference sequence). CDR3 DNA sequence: TGTGCCTGGACCTCGACAGGGAATGGGTATGGCTACACCTTC. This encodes CAWTSTGNGYGYTF.

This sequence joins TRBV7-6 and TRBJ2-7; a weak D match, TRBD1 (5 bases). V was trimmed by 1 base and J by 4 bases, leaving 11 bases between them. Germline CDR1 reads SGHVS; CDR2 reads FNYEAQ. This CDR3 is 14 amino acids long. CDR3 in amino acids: CASSLDWGPYEQYF. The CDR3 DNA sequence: TGTGCCAGCAGCTTAGACTGGGGCCCTTACGAGCAGTACTTC.

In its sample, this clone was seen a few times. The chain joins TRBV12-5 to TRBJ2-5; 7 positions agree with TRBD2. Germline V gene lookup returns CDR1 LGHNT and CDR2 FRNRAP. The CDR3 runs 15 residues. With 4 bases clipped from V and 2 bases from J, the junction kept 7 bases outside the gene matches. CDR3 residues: CASGSNGGGQETQYF. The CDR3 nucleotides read TGTGCTAGTGGTTCCAATGGGGGGGGGCAAGAGACCCAGTACTTC.

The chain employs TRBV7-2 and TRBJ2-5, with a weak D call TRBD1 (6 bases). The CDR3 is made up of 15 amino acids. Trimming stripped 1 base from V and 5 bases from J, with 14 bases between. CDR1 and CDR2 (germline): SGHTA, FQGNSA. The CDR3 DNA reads TGTGCCAGCAGCTTAGATGGACAGATCCGGGAGACCCAGTACTTC. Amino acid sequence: CASSLDGQIRETQYF.

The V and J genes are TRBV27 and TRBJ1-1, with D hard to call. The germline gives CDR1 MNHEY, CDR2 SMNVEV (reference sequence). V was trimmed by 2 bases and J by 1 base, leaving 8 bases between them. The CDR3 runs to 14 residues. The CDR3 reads CASSLQAGNTEAFF. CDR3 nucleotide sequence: TGTGCCAGCAGTTTACAAGCAGGGAACACTGAAGCTTTCTTT.

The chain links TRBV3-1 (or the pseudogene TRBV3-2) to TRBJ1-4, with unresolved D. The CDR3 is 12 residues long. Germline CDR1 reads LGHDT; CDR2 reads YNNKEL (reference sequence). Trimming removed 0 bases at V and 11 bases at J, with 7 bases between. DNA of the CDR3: TGTGCCAGCAGCCAAGATGAGCGTAAACTGTTTTTT. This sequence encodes CASSQDERKLFF.

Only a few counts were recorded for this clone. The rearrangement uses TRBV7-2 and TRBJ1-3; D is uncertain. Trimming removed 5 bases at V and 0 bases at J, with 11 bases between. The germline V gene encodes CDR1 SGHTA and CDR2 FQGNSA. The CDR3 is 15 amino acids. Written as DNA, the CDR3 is TGTGCCAGCAGCCTACCATTAAGCTCTGGAAACACCATATATTTT. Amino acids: CASSLPLSSGNTIYF.

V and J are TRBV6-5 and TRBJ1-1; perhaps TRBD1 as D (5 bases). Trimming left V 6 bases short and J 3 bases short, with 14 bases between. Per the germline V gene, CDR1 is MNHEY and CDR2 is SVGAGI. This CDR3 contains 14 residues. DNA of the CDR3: TGTGCCAGCAGCGCCCGCAGGGAGGACACTGAAGCTTTCTTT. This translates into CASSARREDTEAFF.

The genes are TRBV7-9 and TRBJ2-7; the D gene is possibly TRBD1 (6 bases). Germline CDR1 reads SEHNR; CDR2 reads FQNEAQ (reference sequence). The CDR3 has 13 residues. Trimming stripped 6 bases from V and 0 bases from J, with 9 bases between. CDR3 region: CASSPGHSYEQYF. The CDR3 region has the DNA TGTGCCAGCAGTCCGGGACACTCCTACGAGCAGTACTTC.

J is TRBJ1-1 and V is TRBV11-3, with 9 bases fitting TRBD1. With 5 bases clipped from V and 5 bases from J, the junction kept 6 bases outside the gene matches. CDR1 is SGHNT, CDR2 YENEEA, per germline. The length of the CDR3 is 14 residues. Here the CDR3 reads CASSPGQGPTEAFF. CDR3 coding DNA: TGTGCCAGCAGCCCGGGACAGGGACCTACTGAAGCTTTCTTT.

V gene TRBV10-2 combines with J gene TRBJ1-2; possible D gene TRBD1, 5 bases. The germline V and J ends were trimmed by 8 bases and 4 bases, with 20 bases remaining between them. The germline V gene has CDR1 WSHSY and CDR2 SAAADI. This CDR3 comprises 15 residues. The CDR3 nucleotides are TGCGCCAGCCGTCGGGGCAGGGAGGTGGTCTATGGCTACACCTTC. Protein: CASRRGREVVYGYTF.

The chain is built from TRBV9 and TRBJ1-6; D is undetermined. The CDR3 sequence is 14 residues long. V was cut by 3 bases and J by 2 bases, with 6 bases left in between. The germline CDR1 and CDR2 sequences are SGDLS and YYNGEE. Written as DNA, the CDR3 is TGTGCCAGCAGCGCCTTAACCTATAATTCACCCCTCCACTTT. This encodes CASSALTYNSPLHF.

CDR3 DNA sequence: TGCAGCGTCAGACAGTTAGCTGAAGCTTTCTTT. It encodes CSVRQLAEAFF. The chain carries TRBV29-1 and TRBJ1-1; tentative D call: TRBD1 (5 bases). The germline V gene encodes CDR1 SQVTM and CDR2 ANQGSEA. V dropped 6 bases and J dropped 6 bases, with 11 bases sitting between them. The CDR3 consists of 11 residues.